This is a list of T cell receptor beta chains from one sample in a study of blood T cell repertoires in COVID-19. TCRdb's copy holds only in-frame clones and misses some; the assay was immunoSEQ multiplex PCR. The table lists hundreds of thousands of clones, 75% to 90% of them singletons. Sequenced input: peripheral blood. Receptors were obtained from a middle-aged woman who had recovered from COVID-19. Each CDR3 is given with its conserved first and last residue. Each record gives: V gene, D gene, J gene, clone size, CDR3 DNA, CDR3 protein. A D gene is named only where the DNA matches it firmly. Not all rows give a size; the values are once, few, many and, for expanded clones, a class.

TRBV9	TRBD1	TRBJ1-6	few	TGTGCCAGCAGCGTTCAGGACAGGGGAAATTCACCCCTCCACTTT	CASSVQDRGNSPLHF
TRBV5-4	-	TRBJ1-2	few	TGTGCCAGCAGCTTGGACGGTGACTATGGCTACACCTTC	CASSLDGDYGYTF
TRBV4-3	-	TRBJ1-1	-	TGCGCCAGCAGCCAAGATACGGGGGTAGGGTGGAGAAGTACTGAAGCTTTCTTT	CASSQDTGVGWRSTEAFF
TRBV3-1/TRBV3-2	-	TRBJ1-2	-	TGTGCCAGCAGCCAAGTCACACATTGGGGCTACACCTTC	CASSQVTHWGYTF
TRBV20-1	-	TRBJ1-2	-	TGCAGTGCCGGAGGACGAGGTGGCTACACCTTC	CSAGGRGGYTF
TRBV7-8	TRBD1	TRBJ1-2	-	TGTGCCAGCAGCCCGGGACAGGTCGACCCCTACACCTTC	CASSPGQVDPYTF
TRBV6-5	TRBD1	TRBJ2-2	-	TGTGCCAGCAGGAGACAGGGGGTCAACACCGGGGAGCTGTTTTTT	CASRRQGVNTGELFF
TRBV19	TRBD1	TRBJ1-2	-	TGTGCCAGTACCTCTATTGGGACAGGGACGATGGGCTACACCTTC	CASTSIGTGTMGYTF
TRBV3-1/TRBV3-2	TRBD1	TRBJ2-1	-	TGTGCCAGCAGCCATTGGACAGGGGTCAATGAGCAGTTCTTC	CASSHWTGVNEQFF
TRBV30	TRBD1	TRBJ2-7	-	TGTGCCTGGGGGACAGGGGCTCCCTACGAGCAGTACTTC	CAWGTGAPYEQYF
TRBV5-5	TRBD2	TRBJ2-1	-	TGTGCCAGCAGCCCCGGGGGGGCGGGGCTAAATGAGCAGTTCTTC	CASSPGGAGLNEQFF
TRBV21-1	-	TRBJ1-1	once	TGTGCCAGCAGCAAAGCATTTTGGGGGGGCGCAAGTGACACTGAAGCTTTCTTT	CASSKAFWGGASDTEAFF
TRBV6-5	-	TRBJ1-1	-	TGTGCCAGCAGCCGACCTCAGGGGCAAAACACTGAAGCTTTCTTT	CASSRPQGQNTEAFF
TRBV7-6	TRBD2	TRBJ2-7	-	TGTGCCAGCAGCTTAGATTCGGGGGGAGCCTACGAGCAGTACTTC	CASSLDSGGAYEQYF
TRBV11-2	TRBD1	TRBJ2-1	once	TGTGCCAGCAGCTCCGCCGGGACAGGGCCGTACAATGAGCAGTTCTTC	CASSSAGTGPYNEQFF
TRBV6-6	TRBD1	TRBJ2-7	-	TGTGCCAGCAGTCGACCCGGACAGGTCCGCTACGAGCAGTACTTC	CASSRPGQVRYEQYF
TRBV30	TRBD1	TRBJ2-6	-	TGTGCCTGGGCCCACAGGGGTTCTGGGGCCAACGTCCTGACTTTC	CAWAHRGSGANVLTF
TRBV18	-	TRBJ1-4	-	TGTGCCAGCTCACCCCCCACGGGCAGGGTGGAAGAAAAACTGTTTTTT	CASSPPTGRVEEKLFF
TRBV5-6	TRBD1	TRBJ2-3	-	TGTGCCAGCAGCTCACAGGGGCCCCCCTCGCAGTATTTT	CASSSQGPPSQYF
TRBV5-1	-	TRBJ2-2	-	TGCGCCAGCAGTCTACGGGACTCCAAGGACCCCGGGGAGCTGTTTTTT	CASSLRDSKDPGELFF
TRBV4-2	-	TRBJ2-3	-	TGTGCCAGCAGCCAAGATAGAGGAGATACGCAGTATTTT	CASSQDRGDTQYF
TRBV6-4	TRBD2	TRBJ2-3	-	TGTGCCAGCAGGCCCAACTGGGCGGGGGACCCCCCCAGCTCATATTTT	CASRPNWAGDPPSSYF
TRBV5-5	-	TRBJ2-5	-	TGTGCCAGCAGCCCTACTACCTATCAAGAGACCCAGTACTTC	CASSPTTYQETQYF
TRBV2	TRBD1	TRBJ1-5	-	TGTGCCAGCAGTCCGGGACAGCCTAATCAGCCCCAGCATTTT	CASSPGQPNQPQHF
TRBV18	-	TRBJ2-1	-	TGTGCCAGCTCCCCCGGTGGCGGGGCGGACTACAATGAGCAGTTCTTC	CASSPGGGADYNEQFF
TRBV5-6	TRBD2	TRBJ2-5	once	TGTGCCAGCAGCCGAAGCGGGGCGGAGACCCAGTACTTC	CASSRSGAETQYF
TRBV6-6	TRBD2	TRBJ2-7	-	TGTGCCAGCCCGACTAGCGGGGGGCCAGAGTACTTC	CASPTSGGPEYF